The 10 T cell receptor beta chains listed next were all sequenced from one sample in a study of cytomegalovirus exposure and HLA in healthy donors. The PCR made use of 60 Vbeta and 13 Jbeta primers. Assay: immunoSEQ multiplex PCR; the TCRdb copy retains only in-frame clones and omits some. The table has 100,000 to 150,000 clones, under 90% seen once. Sequencing was performed on PBMCs. These receptor sequences come from a man aged 18 to 29 in good health and CMV-seronegative.

The chain couples TRBV30 to TRBJ1-2, with unresolved D. CDR1 and CDR2 (germline): GTSNPN, SVGIG (reference sequence). The CDR3 extends over 14 amino acids. Trimming stripped 2 bases from V and 6 bases from J, with 16 bases between. The CDR3 DNA sequence: TGTGCCTGGAGTTTTAGCTTGGGCGGGGATGGCTACACCTTC. Translated, it gives CAWSFSLGGDGYTF. The entire variable domain, with the rest obtained from reference TRBV30 and TRBJ1-2, is as follows: SQTIHQWPATLVQPVGSPLSLECTVEGTSNPNLYWYRQAAGRGLQLLFYSVGIGQISSEVPQNLSASRPQDRQFILSSKKLLLSDSGFYLCAWSFSLGGDGYTFGSGTRLTVV.

The rearrangement links TRBV5-4 to TRBJ1-2; TRBD1 matches 9 bases. Germline V gene data show CDR1 as SGHNT and CDR2 as YYREEE (reference sequence). The CDR3 length is 13 residues. The trim removed 4 bases at V and 8 bases at J, leaving 6 bases unmatched. Here the CDR3 DNA reads TGTGCCAGCAGCCTATGGGACAGGGAAGGCTACACCTTC. Amino acid sequence: CASSLWDREGYTF.

The V and J genes are TRBV10-3 and TRBJ1-5, with D possibly matching TRBD1 (5 bases). The CDR3 extends over 13 amino acids. Germline assignment: CDR1 ENHRY and CDR2 SYGVKD. V lost 2 bases, J lost 7 bases, and 9 bases lay in between. CDR3 in amino acids: CAISEEGVQPQHF. The CDR3 DNA reads as TGTGCCATCAGTGAGGAAGGGGTGCAGCCCCAGCATTTT.

This clone showed up just once. J is TRBJ2-1 and V is TRBV29-1, with TRBD2 matching over 10 bases. V was clipped by 7 bases and J by 9 bases; unmatched bases: 15. The CDR3 consists of 15 residues. CDR1 SQVTM and CDR2 ANQGSEA come from the germline V gene. The chain's CDR3 is CSAPPLAGVVSEQFF. The CDR3 DNA is TGCAGCGCCCCCCCCCTAGCGGGGGTAGTAAGTGAGCAGTTCTTC.

The chain couples TRBV30 to TRBJ2-5; 9 nucleotides line up with TRBD2. After removal of 3 bases from V and 0 bases from J, the junction contained 20 bases not matched to a gene. The germline gives CDR1 GTSNPN, CDR2 SVGIG (reference sequence). The CDR3 loop spans 20 amino acids. The CDR3 bases are TGTGCCTGGAGACCCCTCCTCTGGATAGCGGGGGAGCCCGACCAAGAGACCCAGTACTTC. This translates into CAWRPLLWIAGEPDQETQYF.

V is TRBV18 and J is TRBJ2-7; D call uncertain. Germline V gene lookup returns CDR1 KGHSH and CDR2 LQKENI. The CDR3 runs 14 residues. V was trimmed by 0 bases and J by 3 bases, leaving 9 bases between them. Written as DNA, the CDR3 is TGTGCCAGCTCACCACCTCAGGAATACTACGAGCAGTACTTC. Translated, it gives CASSPPQEYYEQYF.

The V call is TRBV25-1, the J call TRBJ1-4; D may be TRBD1 (5 bases). Trimming removed 3 bases from V and 7 bases from J, with 12 bases in between. CDR1 is MGHDK and CDR2 is SYGVNS in the germline V gene. This CDR3 is 14 amino acids long. This chain's CDR3 is CASSDAGGVEKLFF. CDR3 sequence (DNA): TGTGCCAGCAGTGATGCCGGAGGGGTTGAAAAACTGTTTTTT. Based on the CDR3 plus reference TRBV25-1 and TRBJ1-4, the full variable domain is EADIYQTPRYLVIGTGKKITLECSQTMGHDKMYWYQQDPGMELHLIHYSYGVNSTEKGDLSSESTVSRIRTEHFPLTLESARPSHTSQYLCASSDAGGVEKLFFGSGTQLSVL.

V gene TRBV19 combines with J gene TRBJ2-7; perhaps TRBD2 as D (5 bases). Trimming cost V 6 bases and J 2 bases, with 26 bases left between them. CDR3 length: 18 residues. CDR1 LNHDA and CDR2 SQIVND come from the germline V gene (reference sequence). The CDR3 loop is CASSCPPPSGYTTYEQYF. DNA for the CDR3: TGTGCCAGTAGCTGCCCTCCCCCCTCGGGATACACCACCTACGAGCAGTACTTC.

This clone was found once. The chain carries TRBV9 and TRBJ1-5; weak D call: TRBD1 (5 bases). With 3 bases removed from V and 4 bases from J, the gap between germline ends came to 11 bases. Germline V gene data show CDR1 as SGDLS and CDR2 as YYNGEE. The CDR3 extends over 14 amino acids. The CDR3 reads CASSDGRGNQPQHF. CDR3 in DNA: TGTGCCAGCAGCGACGGAAGGGGAAATCAGCCCCAGCATTTT.

The chain recombines TRBV9 with TRBJ1-1; 7 nucleotides match TRBD1. The CDR3 is 13 amino acids. Trimming removed 7 bases from V and 0 bases from J; junction bases left unmatched: 3. The germline V gene encodes CDR1 SGDLS and CDR2 YYNGEE. The chain's CDR3 is CASGTVMNTEAFF. The CDR3 DNA reads TGTGCCAGCGGGACAGTCATGAACACTGAAGCTTTCTTT. Using reference TRBV9 and TRBJ1-1 for the parts outside the CDR3, the full variable domain is DSGVTQTPKHLITATGQRVTLRCSPRSGDLSVYWYQQSLDQGLQFLIQYYNGEERAKGNILERFSAQQFPDLHSELNLSSLELGDSALYFCASGTVMNTEAFFGQGTRLTVV.